Included here is one T cell receptor (beta chain) sequence, with context. This table comes from immunoSEQ multiplex PCR, and its TCRdb copy is limited to in-frame clones, with some not included. The sample includes about 180,000 clones, 85% to 90% seen only once; the top ten take approximately 12%. The data belong to a study of blood T cell repertoires in COVID-19. About the research overall: PBMCs, B-cell-depleted T cells, or T cells were the source of the cDNA or gDNA that made up the material.

Germline loops: CDR1 MNHEY, CDR2 SMNVEV (reference sequence). The CDR3 has 13 residues. Between the trimmed V and J ends, which lost 5 bases and 6 bases, there was a span of 14 bases. This sequence was found in a woman aged 70-85 years with COVID-19, enrolled during active disease. V usage is TRBV27 and J usage is TRBJ2-7, with D perhaps TRBD2 (6 bases). Sequencing input: peripheral blood. The CDR3, as DNA: TGTGCCAGCAGTCCGGGACCGGGGGTCGAGCAGTACTTC. This codes for CASSPGPGVEQYF.